This T cell receptor beta chain was found in a study of low-dose radiotherapy and immunotherapy resistance in tumors. This CDR3 has 18 residues. Germline loops: CDR1 LGHDT, CDR2 YNNKEL (reference sequence). Between the trimmed V and J ends, which lost 4 bases and 7 bases, there was a span of 23 bases. This clonotype was counted at least ten times. Described time point: after trial treatment. Treatment reported: LDRT plus nivolumab, ipilimumab, low-dose cyclophosphamide and aspirin (RACIN trial). Both TCRalpha and TCRbeta chains were reverse transcribed with V-gene-specific primers. A constant-region primer paired with the V-primer adapter amplified TCRs over roughly 18 PCR cycles. TCRdb reprocessed the reads via MiXCR and lists one record per CDR3 protein. Among about 97,000 distinct CDR3 sequences listed, around 20% were seen once.

The sample consisted of PBMCs, taken after low-dose radiotherapy plus immunotherapy. The receptor was derived from a male donor with prostate cancer. V is TRBV3-1 and J is TRBJ1-6; TRBD1 might be the D (6 bases). The CDR3 loop is CASSPILNREQRNSPLHF. The DNA for the CDR3 is TGTGCCAGCAGCCCGATACTAAACAGGGAACAGCGAAATTCACCCCTCCACTTT.